This entry features one T cell receptor (beta chain) sequence. The sample is drawn from a study of cytomegalovirus exposure and HLA in healthy donors. V was pared by 0 bases and J by 3 bases, with 11 bases between. This CDR3 has 15 amino acids. Germline-derived CDR1 and CDR2 are SGHRS and YFSETQ. The PCR employed 60 Vbeta primers together with 13 Jbeta primers. Clones were read by immunoSEQ multiplex PCR, and TCRdb kept only the in-frame ones, dropping some. Of more than 95,000 clones listed, about 80% are singletons. The source of this sequence is a man younger than 45 in good health and CMV-seropositive. The chain employs TRBV5-1 and TRBJ2-3; D gene unclear. Sequences were obtained from PBMCs. In nucleotides, the CDR3 is TGCGCCAGCAGCTTGGGGTTAGTTCCGACAGATACGCAGTATTTT. This sequence encodes CASSLGLVPTDTQYF.